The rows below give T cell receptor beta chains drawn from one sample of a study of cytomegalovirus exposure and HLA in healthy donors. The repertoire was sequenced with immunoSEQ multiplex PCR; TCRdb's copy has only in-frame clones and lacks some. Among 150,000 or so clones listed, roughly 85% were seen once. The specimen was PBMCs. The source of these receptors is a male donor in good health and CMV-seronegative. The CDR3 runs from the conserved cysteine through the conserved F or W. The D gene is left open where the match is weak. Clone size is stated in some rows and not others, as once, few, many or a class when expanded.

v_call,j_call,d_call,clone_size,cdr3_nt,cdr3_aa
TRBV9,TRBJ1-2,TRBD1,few,TGTGCCAGCAGCGTCTTTGACAGGGGCAACTATGGCTACACCTTC,CASSVFDRGNYGYTF
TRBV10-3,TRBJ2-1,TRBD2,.,TGTGCCATCAGTGAGTCACTAGCGGGGTTGAGCTCCTACAATGAGCAGTTCTTC,CAISESLAGLSSYNEQFF
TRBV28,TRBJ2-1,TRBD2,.,TGTGCCAGCAGTCCGCCCCTTGAGCGGGAGGATTACAATGAGCAGTTCTTC,CASSPPLEREDYNEQFF
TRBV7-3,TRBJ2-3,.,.,TGTGCCAGCAGCTTATTGGGGACATCCACAGATACGCAGTATTTT,CASSLLGTSTDTQYF
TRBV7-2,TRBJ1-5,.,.,TGTGCCAGCAGCTTGCGGGGTTATAGCAATCAGCCCCAGCATTTT,CASSLRGYSNQPQHF
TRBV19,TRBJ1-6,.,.,TGTGCCAGTAGTATCGTCGGGACACATAATTCACCCCTCCACTTT,CASSIVGTHNSPLHF
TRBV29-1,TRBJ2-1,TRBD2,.,TGCAGCGTTGCCCCTTTGCGGGGGGACAATGAGCAGTTCTTC,CSVAPLRGDNEQFF
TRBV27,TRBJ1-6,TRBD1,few,TGTGCCAGCAGTTTAACAGGGGTGAACTCACCCCTCCACTTT,CASSLTGVNSPLHF
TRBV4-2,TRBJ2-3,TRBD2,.,TGTGCCAGCAGCCAAGATTCGGGCGGGGGAAGCACAGATACGCAGTATTTT,CASSQDSGGGSTDTQYF
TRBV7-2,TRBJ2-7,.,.,TGTGCCAGCAGCTTACTTTCGGGGTTCAGCAACGAGCAGTACTTC,CASSLLSGFSNEQYF
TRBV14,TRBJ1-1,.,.,TGTGCCAGCAGCCAAGAATATAGGTCCAGGGTCTCTGAAGCTTTCTTT,CASSQEYRSRVSEAFF
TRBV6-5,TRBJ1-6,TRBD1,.,TGTGCCAGCAGTTATGGGACAGCAAATTCACCCCTCCACTTT,CASSYGTANSPLHF
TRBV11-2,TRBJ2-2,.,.,TGTGCCAGCAGCTCCTCAGGAATCTCGAACACCGGGGAGCTGTTTTTT,CASSSSGISNTGELFF
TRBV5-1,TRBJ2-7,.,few,TGCGCCAGCAGCTTGGAGCGGCCCTCCTACGAGCAGTACTTC,CASSLERPSYEQYF
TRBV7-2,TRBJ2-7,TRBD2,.,TGTGCCAGCAGCTTAGTAGCGGGAGAGGGCTCCTACGAGCAGTACTTC,CASSLVAGEGSYEQYF
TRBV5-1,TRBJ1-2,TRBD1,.,TGCGCCAGCAGCGTCTCCGGGACAGGGGGTTCGGGCTACACCTTC,CASSVSGTGGSGYTF
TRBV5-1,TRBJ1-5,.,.,TGCGCCAGCAGCTTGACGGGGGGAGGCAATCAGCCCCAGCATTTT,CASSLTGGGNQPQHF
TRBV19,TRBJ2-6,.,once,TGTGCCAGTACCGCCGGACACTCTGGGGCCAACGTCCTGACTTTC,CASTAGHSGANVLTF
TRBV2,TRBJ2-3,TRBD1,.,TGTGCCAGCAGCGGCCTAAGACAGGGTACAGATACGCAGTATTTT,CASSGLRQGTDTQYF
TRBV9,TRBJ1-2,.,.,TGTGCCAGCAGCGCCCGAGGGGGATTTGGCTACACCTTC,CASSARGGFGYTF
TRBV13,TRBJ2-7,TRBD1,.,TGTGCCAGCAGCTCAAGACGACAGGGTCACTACGAGCAGTACTTC,CASSSRRQGHYEQYF
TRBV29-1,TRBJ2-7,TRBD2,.,TGCAGCGTTGATCGGGGGGGATACGAGCAGTACTTC,CSVDRGGYEQYF
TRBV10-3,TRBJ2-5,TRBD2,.,TGTGCCATCAGTGATATGGTTTCGCGGGAGGGCCCTCAAGAGACCCAGTACTTC,CAISDMVSREGPQETQYF
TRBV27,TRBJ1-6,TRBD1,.,TGTGCCAGCAATTCCGCCCGGGACAGTCCTACCTCACCCCTCCACTTT,CASNSARDSPTSPLHF